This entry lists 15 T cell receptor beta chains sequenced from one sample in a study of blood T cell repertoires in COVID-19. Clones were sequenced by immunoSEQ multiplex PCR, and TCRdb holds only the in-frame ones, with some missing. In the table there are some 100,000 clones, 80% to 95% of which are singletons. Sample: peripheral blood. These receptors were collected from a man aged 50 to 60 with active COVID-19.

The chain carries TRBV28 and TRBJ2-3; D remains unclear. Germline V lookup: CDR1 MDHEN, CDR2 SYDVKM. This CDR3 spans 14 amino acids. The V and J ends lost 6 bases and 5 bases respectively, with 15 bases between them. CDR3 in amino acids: CASSARVGQDTQYF. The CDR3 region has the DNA TGTGCCAGCAGCGCCCGGGTCGGCCAAGATACGCAGTATTTT.

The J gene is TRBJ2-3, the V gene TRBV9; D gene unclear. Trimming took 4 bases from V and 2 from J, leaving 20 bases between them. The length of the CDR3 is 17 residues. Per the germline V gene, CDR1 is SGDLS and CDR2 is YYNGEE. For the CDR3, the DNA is TGTGCCAGCAGCTCCCCGGGTGGCTATTTTCCCACAGATACGCAGTATTTT. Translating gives CASSSPGGYFPTDTQYF.

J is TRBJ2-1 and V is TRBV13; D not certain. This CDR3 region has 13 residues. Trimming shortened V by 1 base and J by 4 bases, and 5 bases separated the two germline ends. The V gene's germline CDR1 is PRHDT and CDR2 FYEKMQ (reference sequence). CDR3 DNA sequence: TGTGCCAGCAGCTTAGACCAGTACAATGAGCAGTTCTTC. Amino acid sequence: CASSLDQYNEQFF.

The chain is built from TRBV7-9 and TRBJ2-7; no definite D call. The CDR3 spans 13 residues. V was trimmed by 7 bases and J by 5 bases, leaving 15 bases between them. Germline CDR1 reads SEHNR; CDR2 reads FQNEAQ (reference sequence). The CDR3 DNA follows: TGTGCCAGCAATTCAAATAGCAACGACGAGCAGTACTTC. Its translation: CASNSNSNDEQYF.

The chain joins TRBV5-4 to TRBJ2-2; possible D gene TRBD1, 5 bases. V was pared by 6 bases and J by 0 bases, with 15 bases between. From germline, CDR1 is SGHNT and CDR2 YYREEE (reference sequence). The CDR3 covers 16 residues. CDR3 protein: CASTEKGQANTGELFF. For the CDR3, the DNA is TGTGCCAGCACCGAAAAGGGGCAGGCGAACACCGGGGAGCTGTTTTTT.

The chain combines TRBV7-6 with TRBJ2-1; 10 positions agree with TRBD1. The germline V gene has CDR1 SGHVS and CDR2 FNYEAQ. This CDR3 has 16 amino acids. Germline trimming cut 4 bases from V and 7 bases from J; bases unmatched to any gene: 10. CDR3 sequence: CASSSRDRGVENEQFF. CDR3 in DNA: TGTGCCAGCAGCTCCCGGGACAGGGGCGTGGAAAATGAGCAGTTCTTC.

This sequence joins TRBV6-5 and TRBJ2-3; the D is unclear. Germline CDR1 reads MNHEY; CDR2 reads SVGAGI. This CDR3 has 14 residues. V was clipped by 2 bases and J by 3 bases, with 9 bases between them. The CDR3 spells CASSYNAATDTQYF. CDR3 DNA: TGTGCCAGCAGTTACAACGCCGCGACAGATACGCAGTATTTT.

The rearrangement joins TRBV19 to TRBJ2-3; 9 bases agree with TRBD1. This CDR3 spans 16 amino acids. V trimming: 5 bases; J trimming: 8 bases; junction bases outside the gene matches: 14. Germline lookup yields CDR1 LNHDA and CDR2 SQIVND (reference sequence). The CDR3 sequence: CASSVPGQGFQVTQYF. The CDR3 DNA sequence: TGTGCCAGTAGTGTCCCGGGACAGGGTTTTCAGGTTACGCAGTATTTT.

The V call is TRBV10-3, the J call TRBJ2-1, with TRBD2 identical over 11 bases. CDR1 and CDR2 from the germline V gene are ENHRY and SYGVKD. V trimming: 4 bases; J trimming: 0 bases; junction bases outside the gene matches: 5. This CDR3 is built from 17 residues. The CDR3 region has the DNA TGTGCCATCAGTGGAAGTACTAGCGGGGGCTCCTACAATGAGCAGTTCTTC. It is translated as CAISGSTSGGSYNEQFF.

The CDR3 DNA sequence: TGTGCCAGCGGGACAGGGGGCAATTCACCCCTCCACTTT. Encoded protein: CASGTGGNSPLHF. The rearrangement joins TRBV3-1 (or the pseudogene TRBV3-2) to TRBJ1-6, with 12 bases that match TRBD1. The CDR3 totals 13 residues. Germline CDR1 is LGHDT and CDR2 is YNNKEL (reference sequence). Losses at the gene ends were 8 bases for V and 7 bases for J; bases not matched to a gene: 0.

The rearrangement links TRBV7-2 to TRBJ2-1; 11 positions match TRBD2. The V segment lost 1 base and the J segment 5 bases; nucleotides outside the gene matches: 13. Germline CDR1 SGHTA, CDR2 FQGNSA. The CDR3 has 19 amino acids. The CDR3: CASSLGVSSGRAYDNEQFF. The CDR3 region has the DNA TGTGCCAGCAGCTTAGGAGTGAGTAGCGGGAGGGCCTACGACAATGAGCAGTTCTTC.

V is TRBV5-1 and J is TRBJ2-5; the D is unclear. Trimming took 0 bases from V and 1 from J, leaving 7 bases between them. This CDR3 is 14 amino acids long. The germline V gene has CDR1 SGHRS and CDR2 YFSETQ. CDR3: CASSLVGSQETQYF. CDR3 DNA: TGCGCCAGCAGCTTGGTTGGCAGCCAAGAGACCCAGTACTTC.

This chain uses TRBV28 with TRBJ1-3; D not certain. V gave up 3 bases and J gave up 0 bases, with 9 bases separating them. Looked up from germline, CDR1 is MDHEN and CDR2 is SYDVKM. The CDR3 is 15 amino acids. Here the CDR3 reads CASSFSYISGNTIYF. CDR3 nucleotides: TGTGCCAGCAGTTTCTCTTACATCTCTGGAAACACCATATATTTT.

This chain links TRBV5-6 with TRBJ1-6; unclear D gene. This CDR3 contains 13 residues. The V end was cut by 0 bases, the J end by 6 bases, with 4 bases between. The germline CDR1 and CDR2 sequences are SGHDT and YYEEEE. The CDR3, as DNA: TGTGCCAGCAGCTTGGACACTAATTCACCCCTCCACTTT. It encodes CASSLDTNSPLHF.

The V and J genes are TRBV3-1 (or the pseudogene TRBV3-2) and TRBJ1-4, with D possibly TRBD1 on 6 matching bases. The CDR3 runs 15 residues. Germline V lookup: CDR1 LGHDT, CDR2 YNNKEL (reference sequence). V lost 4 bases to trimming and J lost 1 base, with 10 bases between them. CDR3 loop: CASSPVQGTNEKLFF. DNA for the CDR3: TGTGCCAGCAGCCCAGTACAGGGAACTAATGAAAAACTGTTTTTT.